This T cell receptor (beta chain) came from a study of monozygotic twins with inflammatory bowel disease. TCRdb re-called the 5' RACE reads; one entry per CDR3 protein, DNA not given. The sample includes about 300,000 distinct CDR3 sequences. CDR3 length: 14 amino acids. Germline V CDR1 and CDR2: ENHRY, SYGVKD. This TCR came from a human donor with ulcerative colitis or Crohn's disease, or a healthy co-twin of an affected twin (not recorded which). The sequencing input was blood. The chain couples TRBV10-3 to TRBJ1-2. CDR3 in amino acids: CAISVGPANYGYTF.